The 7 T cell receptor beta chains reported below all come from one sample, sequenced in a study of cytomegalovirus exposure and HLA in healthy donors. Vbeta (60) and Jbeta (13) primers were used in the PCR. Assay: immunoSEQ multiplex PCR; the TCRdb copy retains only in-frame clones and omits some. The listing contains approximately 100,000 clones. The sample was PBMCs. The receptor source for this set is a man in his forties or fifties in good health and CMV-seronegative.

This rearrangement joins TRBV7-9 to TRBJ2-7; 8 bases line up with TRBD2. V shed 5 bases, J shed 4 bases, and the junction held 4 bases outside the gene matches. CDR3 length equals 13 residues. From germline, CDR1 is SEHNR and CDR2 FQNEAQ (reference sequence). The CDR3 is CASSRSGSYEQYF. CDR3 coding DNA: TGTGCCAGCAGCCGCAGCGGGAGTTACGAGCAGTACTTC.

The chain employs TRBV7-9 and TRBJ2-3; possible D gene TRBD2, 5 bases. This CDR3 region has 15 residues. From germline, CDR1 is SEHNR and CDR2 FQNEAQ (reference sequence). The V end lost 0 bases, the J end lost 6 bases, and 13 bases lay between the germline ends. CDR3 nucleotide sequence: TGTGCCAGCAGCTTAGCCTACGGGGTTCGGGATACGCAGTATTTT. Translating gives CASSLAYGVRDTQYF.

The chain combines TRBV14 with TRBJ1-2, with no clear D. Germline CDR1 is SGHDN and CDR2 is FVKESK. V was clipped by 1 base and J by 4 bases, with 7 bases between them. The CDR3 sequence is 13 residues long. The CDR3 DNA reads as TGTGCCAGCAGCCAAGCGATTAGCTATGGCTACACCTTC. This sequence encodes CASSQAISYGYTF.

V usage is TRBV5-4 and J usage is TRBJ2-1; D gene ambiguous. V was clipped by 5 bases and J by 7 bases, with 7 bases between them. The CDR3 spans 11 residues. Germline values: CDR1 SGHNT, CDR2 YYREEE (reference sequence). CDR3: CASRLRNEQFF. The DNA for the CDR3 is TGTGCCAGCAGGCTGCGTAATGAGCAGTTCTTC.

The J gene is TRBJ2-1, the V gene TRBV11-2; 7 bases agree with TRBD1. CDR1 is SGHAT and CDR2 is FQNNGV in the germline V gene. J was trimmed by 9 bases and V by 3 bases; bases with no gene match: 14. This CDR3 has 16 residues. In DNA form, the CDR3 reads TGTGCCAGCAGCTTCTCGACAGGGTTCATTCAGGCTGAGCAGTTCTTC. This sequence encodes CASSFSTGFIQAEQFF.

V gene TRBV10-3 combines with J gene TRBJ2-7; 8 bases line up with TRBD1. CDR1 and CDR2 from the germline V gene are ENHRY and SYGVKD. The length of the CDR3 is 17 residues. V shed 1 base and J 4 bases; nucleotides not matched to a gene: 12. CDR3 DNA: TGTGCCATCAGTGAGTTAATCGGGCAGGGGGCTCGGTACGAGCAGTACTTC. It translates to CAISELIGQGARYEQYF.

The chain is built from TRBV18 and TRBJ1-1; TRBD1 agrees at 8 bases. Germline CDR1 and CDR2: KGHSH and LQKENI. The CDR3 is 14 amino acids. After removal of 3 bases from V and 1 base from J, the junction contained 1 base not matched to a gene. This chain's CDR3 is CASSPRGQNTEAFF. CDR3 coding DNA: TGTGCCAGCTCACCCAGGGGGCAGAACACTGAAGCTTTCTTT.